This TCR beta chain was recovered during a study of blood T cell repertoires in COVID-19. In the study overall: The United States, Italy and Spain were the sources of the acute and convalescent COVID-19 samples. Nucleic acid was either cDNA or gDNA, and it came from T cells, B-cell-depleted T cells, or PBMCs.

The CDR3 is made up of 15 amino acids. Study processing details: Estimation of nucleated cell counts relied on the amplification of reference gene primers. Assay used: immunoSEQ multiplex PCR; TCRdb lists only in-frame clones, some missing. V, J and clone size are those of that table, while D and trimming were read from the DNA. Among roughly 140,000 clones listed, approximately 80% were seen once. Source material: peripheral blood. The sequence came from a man between 65 and 79 years old with acute or convalescent COVID-19. The chain joins TRBV21-1 to TRBJ2-7; the table's D call TRBD2 went unverified against the DNA. TRBV21-1 is recorded as a pseudogene. CDR3 in amino acids: CASSKNGTSSYEQYF. The CDR3 DNA reads TGTGCCAGCAGCAAAAACGGGACTTCCTCCTACGAGCAGTACTTC.